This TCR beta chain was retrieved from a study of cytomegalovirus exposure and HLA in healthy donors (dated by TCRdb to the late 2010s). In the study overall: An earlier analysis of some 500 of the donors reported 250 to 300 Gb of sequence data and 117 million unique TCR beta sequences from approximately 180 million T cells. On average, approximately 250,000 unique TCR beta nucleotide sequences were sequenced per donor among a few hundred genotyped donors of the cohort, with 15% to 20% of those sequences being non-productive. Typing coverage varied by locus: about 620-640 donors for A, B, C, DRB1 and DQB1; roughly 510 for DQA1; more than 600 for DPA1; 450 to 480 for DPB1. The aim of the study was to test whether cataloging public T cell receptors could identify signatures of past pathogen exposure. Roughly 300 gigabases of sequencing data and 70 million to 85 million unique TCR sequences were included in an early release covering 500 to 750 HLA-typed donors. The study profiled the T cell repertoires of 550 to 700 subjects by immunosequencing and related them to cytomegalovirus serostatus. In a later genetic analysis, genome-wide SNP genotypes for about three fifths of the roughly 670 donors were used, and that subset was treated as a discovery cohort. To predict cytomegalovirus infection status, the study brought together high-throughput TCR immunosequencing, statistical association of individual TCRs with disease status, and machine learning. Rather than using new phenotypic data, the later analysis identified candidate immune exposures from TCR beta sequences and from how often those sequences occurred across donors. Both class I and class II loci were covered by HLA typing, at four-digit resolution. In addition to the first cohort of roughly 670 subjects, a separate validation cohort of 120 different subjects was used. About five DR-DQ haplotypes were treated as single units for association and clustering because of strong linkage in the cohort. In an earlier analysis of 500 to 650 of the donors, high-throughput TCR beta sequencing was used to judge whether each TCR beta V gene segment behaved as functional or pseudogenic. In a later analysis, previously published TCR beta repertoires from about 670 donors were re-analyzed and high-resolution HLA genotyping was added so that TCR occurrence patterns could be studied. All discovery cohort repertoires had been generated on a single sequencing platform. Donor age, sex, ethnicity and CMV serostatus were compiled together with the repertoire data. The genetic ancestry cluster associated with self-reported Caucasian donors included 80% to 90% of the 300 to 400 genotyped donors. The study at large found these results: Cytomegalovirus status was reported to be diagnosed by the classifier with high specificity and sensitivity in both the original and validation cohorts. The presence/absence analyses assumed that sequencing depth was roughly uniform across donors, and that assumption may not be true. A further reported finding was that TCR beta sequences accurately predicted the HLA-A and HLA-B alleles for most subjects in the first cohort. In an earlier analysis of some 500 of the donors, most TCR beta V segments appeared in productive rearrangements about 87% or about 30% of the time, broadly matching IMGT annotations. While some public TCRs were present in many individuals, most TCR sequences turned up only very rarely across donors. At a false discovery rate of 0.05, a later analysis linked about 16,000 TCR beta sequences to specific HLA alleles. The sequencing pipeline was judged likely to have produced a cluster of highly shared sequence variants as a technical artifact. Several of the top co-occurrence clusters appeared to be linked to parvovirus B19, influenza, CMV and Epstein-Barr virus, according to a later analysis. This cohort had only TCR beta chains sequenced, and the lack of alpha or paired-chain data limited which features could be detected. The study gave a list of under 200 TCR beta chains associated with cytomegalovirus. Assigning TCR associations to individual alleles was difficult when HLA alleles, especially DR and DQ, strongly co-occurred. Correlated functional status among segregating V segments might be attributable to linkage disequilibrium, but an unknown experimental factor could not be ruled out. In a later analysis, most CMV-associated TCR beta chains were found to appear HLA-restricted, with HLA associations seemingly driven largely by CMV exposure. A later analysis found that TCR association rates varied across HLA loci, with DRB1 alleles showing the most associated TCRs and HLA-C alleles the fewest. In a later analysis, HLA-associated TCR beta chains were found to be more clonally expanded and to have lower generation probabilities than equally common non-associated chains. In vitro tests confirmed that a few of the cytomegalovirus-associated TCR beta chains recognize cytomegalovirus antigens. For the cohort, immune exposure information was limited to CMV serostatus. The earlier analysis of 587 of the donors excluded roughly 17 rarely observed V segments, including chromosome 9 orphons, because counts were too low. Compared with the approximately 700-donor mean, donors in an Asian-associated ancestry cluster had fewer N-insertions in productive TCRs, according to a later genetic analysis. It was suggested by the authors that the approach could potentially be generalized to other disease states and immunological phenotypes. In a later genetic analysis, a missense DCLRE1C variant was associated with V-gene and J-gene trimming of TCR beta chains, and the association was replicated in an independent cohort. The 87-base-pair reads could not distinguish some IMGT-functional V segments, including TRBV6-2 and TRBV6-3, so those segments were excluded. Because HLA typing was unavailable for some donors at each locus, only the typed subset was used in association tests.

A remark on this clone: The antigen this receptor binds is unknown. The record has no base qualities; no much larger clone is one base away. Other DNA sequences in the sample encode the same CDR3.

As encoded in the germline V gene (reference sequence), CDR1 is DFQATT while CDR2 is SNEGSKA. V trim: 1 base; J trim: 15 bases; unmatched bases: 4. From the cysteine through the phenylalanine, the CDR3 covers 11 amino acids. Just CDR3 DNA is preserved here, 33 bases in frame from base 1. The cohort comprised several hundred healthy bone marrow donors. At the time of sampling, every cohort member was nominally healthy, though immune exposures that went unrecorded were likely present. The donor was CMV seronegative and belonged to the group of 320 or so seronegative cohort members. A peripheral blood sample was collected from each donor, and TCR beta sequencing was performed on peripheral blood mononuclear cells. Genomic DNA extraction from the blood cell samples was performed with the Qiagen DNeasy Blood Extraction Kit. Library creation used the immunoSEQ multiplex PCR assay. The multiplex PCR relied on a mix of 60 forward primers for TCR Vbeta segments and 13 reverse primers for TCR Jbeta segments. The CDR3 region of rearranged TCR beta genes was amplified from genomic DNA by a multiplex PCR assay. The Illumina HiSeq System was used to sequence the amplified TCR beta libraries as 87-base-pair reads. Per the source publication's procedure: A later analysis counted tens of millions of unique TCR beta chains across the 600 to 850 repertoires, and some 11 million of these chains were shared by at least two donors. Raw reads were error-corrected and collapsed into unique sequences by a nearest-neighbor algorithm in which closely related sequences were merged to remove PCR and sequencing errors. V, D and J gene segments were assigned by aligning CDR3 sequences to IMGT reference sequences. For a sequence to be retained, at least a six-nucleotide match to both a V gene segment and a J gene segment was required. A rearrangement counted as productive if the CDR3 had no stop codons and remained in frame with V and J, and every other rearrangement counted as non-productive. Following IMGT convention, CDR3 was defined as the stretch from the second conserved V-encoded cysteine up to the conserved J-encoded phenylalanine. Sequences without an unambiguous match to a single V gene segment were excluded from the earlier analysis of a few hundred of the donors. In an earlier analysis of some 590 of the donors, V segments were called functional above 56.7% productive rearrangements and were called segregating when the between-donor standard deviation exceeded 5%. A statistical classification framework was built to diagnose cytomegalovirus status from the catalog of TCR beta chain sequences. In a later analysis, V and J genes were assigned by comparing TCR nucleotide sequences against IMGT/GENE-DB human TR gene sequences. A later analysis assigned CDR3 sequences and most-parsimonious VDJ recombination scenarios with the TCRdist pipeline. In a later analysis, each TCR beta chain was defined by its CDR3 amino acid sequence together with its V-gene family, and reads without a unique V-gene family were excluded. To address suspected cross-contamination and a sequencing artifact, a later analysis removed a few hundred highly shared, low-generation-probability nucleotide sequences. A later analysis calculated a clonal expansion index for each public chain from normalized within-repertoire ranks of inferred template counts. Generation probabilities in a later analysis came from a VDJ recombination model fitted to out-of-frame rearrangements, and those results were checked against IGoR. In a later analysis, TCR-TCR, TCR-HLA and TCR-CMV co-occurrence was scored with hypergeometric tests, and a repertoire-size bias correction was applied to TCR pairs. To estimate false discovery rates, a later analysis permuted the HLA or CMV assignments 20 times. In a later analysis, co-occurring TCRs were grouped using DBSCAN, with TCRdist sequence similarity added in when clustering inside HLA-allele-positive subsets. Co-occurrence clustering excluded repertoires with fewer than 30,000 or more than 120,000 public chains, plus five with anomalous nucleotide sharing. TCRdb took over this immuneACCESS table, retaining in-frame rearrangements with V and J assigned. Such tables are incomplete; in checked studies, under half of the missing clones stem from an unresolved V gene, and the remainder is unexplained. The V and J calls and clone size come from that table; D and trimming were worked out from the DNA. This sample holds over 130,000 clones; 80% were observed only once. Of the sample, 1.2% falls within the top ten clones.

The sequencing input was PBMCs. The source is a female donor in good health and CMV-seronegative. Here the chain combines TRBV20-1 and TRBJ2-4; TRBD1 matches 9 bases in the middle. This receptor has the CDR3 CSARGGQGRYF. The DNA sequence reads TGCAGTGCTAGAGGAGGACAGGGGAGGTACTTC.